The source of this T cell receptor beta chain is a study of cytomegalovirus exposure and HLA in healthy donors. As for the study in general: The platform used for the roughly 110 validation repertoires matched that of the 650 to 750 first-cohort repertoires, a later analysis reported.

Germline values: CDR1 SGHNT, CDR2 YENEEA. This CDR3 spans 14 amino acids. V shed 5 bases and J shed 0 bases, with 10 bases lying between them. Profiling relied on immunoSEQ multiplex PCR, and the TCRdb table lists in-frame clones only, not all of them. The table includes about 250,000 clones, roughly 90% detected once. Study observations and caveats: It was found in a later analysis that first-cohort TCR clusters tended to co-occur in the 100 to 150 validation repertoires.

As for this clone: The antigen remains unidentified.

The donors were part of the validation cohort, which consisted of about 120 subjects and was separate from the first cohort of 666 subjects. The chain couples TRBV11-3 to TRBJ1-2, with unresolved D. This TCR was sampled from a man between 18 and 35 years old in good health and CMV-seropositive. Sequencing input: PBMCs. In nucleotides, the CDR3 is TGTGCCAGCAGCCCCCCTCGCGCTAACTATGGCTACACCTTC. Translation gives CASSPPRANYGYTF.